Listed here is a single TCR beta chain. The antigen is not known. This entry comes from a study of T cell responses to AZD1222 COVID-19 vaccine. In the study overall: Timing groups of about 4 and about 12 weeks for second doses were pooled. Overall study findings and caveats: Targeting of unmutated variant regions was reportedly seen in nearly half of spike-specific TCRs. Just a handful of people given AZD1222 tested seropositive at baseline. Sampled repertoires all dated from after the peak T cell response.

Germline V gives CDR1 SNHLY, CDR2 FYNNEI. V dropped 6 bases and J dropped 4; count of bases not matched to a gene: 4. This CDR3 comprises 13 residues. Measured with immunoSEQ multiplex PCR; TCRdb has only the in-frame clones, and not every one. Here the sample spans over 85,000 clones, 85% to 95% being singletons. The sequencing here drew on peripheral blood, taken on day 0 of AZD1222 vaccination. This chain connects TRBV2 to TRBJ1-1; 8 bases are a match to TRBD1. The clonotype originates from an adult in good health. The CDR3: CASSGQGTTEAFF. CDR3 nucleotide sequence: TGTGCCAGCAGCGGACAGGGTACCACTGAAGCTTTCTTT.